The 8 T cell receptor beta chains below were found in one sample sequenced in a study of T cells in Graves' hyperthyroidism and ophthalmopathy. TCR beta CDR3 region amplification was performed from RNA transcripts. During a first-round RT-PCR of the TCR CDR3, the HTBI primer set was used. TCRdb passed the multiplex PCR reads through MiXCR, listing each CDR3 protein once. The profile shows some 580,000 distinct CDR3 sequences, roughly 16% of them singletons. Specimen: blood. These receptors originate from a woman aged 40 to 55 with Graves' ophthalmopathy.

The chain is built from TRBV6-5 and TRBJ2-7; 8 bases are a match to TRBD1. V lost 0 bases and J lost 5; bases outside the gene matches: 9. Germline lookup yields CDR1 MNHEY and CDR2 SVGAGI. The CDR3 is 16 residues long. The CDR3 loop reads CASSYSAGGFIDEQYF. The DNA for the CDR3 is TGTGCCAGCAGTTACTCGGCAGGGGGCTTTATAGACGAGCAGTACTTC.

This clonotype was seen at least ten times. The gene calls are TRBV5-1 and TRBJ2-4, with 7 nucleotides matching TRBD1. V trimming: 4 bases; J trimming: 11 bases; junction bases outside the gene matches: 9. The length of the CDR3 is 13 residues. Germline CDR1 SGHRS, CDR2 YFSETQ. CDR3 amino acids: CASSQDRRAFQYF. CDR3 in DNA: TGCGCCAGCAGCCAGGACAGGCGCGCCTTTCAGTACTTC.

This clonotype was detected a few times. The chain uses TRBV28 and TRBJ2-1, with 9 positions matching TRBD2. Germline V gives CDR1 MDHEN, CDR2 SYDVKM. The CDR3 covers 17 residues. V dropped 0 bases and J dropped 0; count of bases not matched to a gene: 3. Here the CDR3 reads CASSLWGSGSSYNEQFF. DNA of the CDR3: TGTGCCAGCAGTTTATGGGGTAGCGGGAGCTCCTACAATGAGCAGTTCTTC.

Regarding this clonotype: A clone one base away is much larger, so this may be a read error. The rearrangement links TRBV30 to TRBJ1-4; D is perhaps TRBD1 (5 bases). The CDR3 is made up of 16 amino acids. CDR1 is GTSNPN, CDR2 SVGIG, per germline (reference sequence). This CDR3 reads CTWSVGANAPNEKLFF. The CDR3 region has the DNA TGTACCTGGAGTGTAGGGGCAAATGCGCCTAATGAAAAACTGTTTTTT.

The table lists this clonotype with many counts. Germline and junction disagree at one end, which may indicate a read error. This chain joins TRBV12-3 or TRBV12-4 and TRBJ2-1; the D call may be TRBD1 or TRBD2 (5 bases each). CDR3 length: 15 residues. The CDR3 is CASSFARGAYSEQFF. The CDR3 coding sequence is TGTGCCAGCAGTTTTGCCAGAGGGGCTTACAGTGAGCAGTTCTTC.

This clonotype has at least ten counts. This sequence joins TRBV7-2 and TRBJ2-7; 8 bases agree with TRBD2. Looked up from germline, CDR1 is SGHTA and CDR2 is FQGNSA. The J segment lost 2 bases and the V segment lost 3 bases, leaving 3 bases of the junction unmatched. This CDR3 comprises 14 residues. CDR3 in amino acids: CASSLGAGAYEQYF. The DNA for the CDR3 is TGTGCCAGCAGCTTGGGAGCGGGAGCCTACGAGCAGTACTTC.

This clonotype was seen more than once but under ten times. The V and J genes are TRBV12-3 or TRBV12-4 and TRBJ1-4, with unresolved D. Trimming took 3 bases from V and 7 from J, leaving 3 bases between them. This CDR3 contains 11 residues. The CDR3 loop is CASSFREKLFF. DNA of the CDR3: TGTGCCAGCAGTTTCCGTGAAAAACTGTTTTTT.

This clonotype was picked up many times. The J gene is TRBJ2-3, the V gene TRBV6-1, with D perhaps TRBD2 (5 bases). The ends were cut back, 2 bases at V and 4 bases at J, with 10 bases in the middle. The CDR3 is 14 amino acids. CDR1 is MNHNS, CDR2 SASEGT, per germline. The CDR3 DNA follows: TGTGCCAGCAGTGAATTCGGGGAGTCAGATACGCAGTATTTT. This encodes CASSEFGESDTQYF.